The present T cell receptor beta chain was sequenced within a study of blood T cell repertoires in COVID-19. Study summary: Whether acute or convalescent, the COVID-19 samples came from the United States, Italy and Spain. In each case, the material was cDNA or gDNA derived from T cells, B-cell-depleted T cells, or PBMCs.

The participants were between about 18 and 89 years old and came from 24 US areas. Participant reports of clinical history set cohort assignment. Only in-frame clones appear in the TCRdb table, and some are missing; sequencing was by immunoSEQ multiplex PCR. The profile shows just over 250,000 clones, 80% to 90% of them singletons. Per the germline V gene, CDR1 is MNHEY and CDR2 is SVGEGT. CDR3 length: 11 residues. V lost 8 bases, J lost 6 bases, and 10 bases lay in between. The clonotype comes from a man younger than 40 with acute COVID-19. Sequencing was carried out using PBMCs or T cells enriched from blood (not recorded which). The rearrangement uses TRBV6-2 or TRBV6-3 and TRBJ1-2, with TRBD1 as a possible D gene (6 bases). CDR3 loop: CASGPGDGYTF. For the CDR3, the DNA is TGTGCCAGCGGCCCAGGGGATGGCTACACCTTC.